The T cell receptor (beta chain) described here comes from a study of cytomegalovirus exposure and HLA in healthy donors. Study results and limitations: In a later analysis, V- and J-gene trimming of beta chains associated with a DCLRE1C missense variant, replicated independently. TCR beta sequences numbering around 15,000 were associated with HLA alleles at 0.05 false discovery rate in a later analysis.

This clone was found a few times. What it recognizes is unknown. It was with 60 Vbeta and 13 Jbeta primers that the PCR ran. Original analysis: As a later analysis found, there were around 86 million unique TCR beta chains, of which 8.5 million to 14 million were shared. Libraries were prepared by immunoSEQ multiplex PCR; TCRdb keeps only in-frame clonotypes and omits some of them. V and J calls and clone size come straight from that table; D and trimming were deduced from the DNA. The sample lists some 80,000 clones; more than 60% were seen once. The CDR3 consists of 14 residues. Trimming at V came to 5 bases and at J to 6 bases, leaving 3 bases not matched to a gene. The V gene's germline CDR1 is MDHEN and CDR2 SYDVKM.

The rearrangement links TRBV28 to TRBJ1-3, with TRBD1 matching 11 bases. This TCR came from a man aged 35-49 years in good health and CMV-seronegative. The specimen was PBMCs. CDR3 nucleotides: TGTGCCAGCAGTGGACAGGGGGCCGTAAACACCATATATTTT. Translated, it gives CASSGQGAVNTIYF.